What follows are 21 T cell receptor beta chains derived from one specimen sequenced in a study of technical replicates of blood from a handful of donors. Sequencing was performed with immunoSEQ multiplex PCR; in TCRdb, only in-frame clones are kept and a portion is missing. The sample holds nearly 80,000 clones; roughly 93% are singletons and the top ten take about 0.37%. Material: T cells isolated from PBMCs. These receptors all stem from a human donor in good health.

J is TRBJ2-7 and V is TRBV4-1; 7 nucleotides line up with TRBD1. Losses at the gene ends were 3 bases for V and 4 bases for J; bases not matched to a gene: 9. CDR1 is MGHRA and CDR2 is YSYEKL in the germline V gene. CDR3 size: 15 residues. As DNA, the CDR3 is TGCGCCAGCAGCCATCCAGAGACAGGGAGATACGAGCAGTACTTC. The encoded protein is CASSHPETGRYEQYF.

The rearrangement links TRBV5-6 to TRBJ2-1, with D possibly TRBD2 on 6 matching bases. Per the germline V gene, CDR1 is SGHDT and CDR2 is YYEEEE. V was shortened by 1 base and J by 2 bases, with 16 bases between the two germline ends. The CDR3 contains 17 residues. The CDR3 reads CASSLTFTSSPYNEQFF. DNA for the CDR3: TGTGCCAGCAGCTTGACATTTACTAGCTCCCCCTACAATGAGCAGTTCTTC.

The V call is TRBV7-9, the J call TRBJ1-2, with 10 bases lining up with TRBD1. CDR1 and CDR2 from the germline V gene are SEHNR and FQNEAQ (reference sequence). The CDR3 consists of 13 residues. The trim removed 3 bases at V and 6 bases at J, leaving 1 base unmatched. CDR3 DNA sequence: TGTGCCAGCAGCTTGGGACAGGGGAATGGCTACACCTTC. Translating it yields CASSLGQGNGYTF.

CDR3: CASSLLGAGELFF. The CDR3 DNA sequence: TGCGCCAGCAGCCTACTCGGGGCCGGGGAGCTGTTTTTT. The V gene is TRBV4-1, the J gene TRBJ2-2, with D tentatively TRBD2 (5 bases). The CDR3 totals 13 residues. V was clipped by 4 bases and J by 6 bases, with 9 bases between them. CDR1 MGHRA and CDR2 YSYEKL come from the germline V gene.

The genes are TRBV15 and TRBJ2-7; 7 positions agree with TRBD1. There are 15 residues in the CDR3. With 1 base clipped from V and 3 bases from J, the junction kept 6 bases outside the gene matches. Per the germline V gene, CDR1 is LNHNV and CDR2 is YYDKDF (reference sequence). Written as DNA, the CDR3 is TGTGCCACCAGCAGAGGAGGGACAGAAATCTACGAGCAGTACTTC. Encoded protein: CATSRGGTEIYEQYF.

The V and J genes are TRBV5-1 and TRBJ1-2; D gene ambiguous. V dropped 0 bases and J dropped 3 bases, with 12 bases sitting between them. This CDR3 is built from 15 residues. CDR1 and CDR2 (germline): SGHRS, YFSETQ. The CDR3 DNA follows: TGCGCCAGCAGCTTGGACTTAAATTACGACTATGGCTACACCTTC. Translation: CASSLDLNYDYGYTF.

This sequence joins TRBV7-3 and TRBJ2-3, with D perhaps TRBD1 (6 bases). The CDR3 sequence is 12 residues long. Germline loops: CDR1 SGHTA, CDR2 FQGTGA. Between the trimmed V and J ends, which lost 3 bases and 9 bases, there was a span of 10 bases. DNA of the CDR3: TGTGCCAGCAGCTTGAGTGGACAGACGCAGTATTTT. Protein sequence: CASSLSGQTQYF.

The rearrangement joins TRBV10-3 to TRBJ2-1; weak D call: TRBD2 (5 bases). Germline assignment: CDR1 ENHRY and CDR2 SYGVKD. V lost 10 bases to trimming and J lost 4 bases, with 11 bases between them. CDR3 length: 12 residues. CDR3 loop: CASSPGYNEQFF. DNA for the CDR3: TGTGCCAGCTCCCCGGGGTACAATGAGCAGTTCTTC.

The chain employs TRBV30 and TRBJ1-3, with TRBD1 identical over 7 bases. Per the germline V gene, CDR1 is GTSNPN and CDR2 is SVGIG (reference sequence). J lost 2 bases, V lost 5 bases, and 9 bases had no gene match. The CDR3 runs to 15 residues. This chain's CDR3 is CAWENYRGAGNTIYF. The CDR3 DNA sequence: TGTGCCTGGGAGAACTACAGGGGTGCTGGAAACACCATATATTTT.

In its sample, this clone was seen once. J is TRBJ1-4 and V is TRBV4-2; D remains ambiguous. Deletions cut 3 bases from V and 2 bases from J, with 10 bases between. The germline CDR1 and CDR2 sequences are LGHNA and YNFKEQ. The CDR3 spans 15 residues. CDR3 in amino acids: CASSQERTTNEKLFF. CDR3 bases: TGTGCCAGCAGCCAGGAACGGACTACTAATGAAAAACTGTTTTTT.

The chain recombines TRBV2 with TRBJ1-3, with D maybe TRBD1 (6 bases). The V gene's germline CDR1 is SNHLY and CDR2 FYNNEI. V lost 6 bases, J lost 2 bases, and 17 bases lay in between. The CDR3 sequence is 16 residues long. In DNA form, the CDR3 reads TGTGCCAGCAGGGCTACAGGGATGGGAACTGGAAACACCATATATTTT. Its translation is CASRATGMGTGNTIYF.

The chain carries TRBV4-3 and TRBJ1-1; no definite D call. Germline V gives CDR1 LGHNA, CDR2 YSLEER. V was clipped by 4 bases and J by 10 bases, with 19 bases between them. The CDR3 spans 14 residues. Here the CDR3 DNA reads TGCGCCAGCAGCCTTCAAACCGGCAGGTCGGTAGCTTTCTTT. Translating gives CASSLQTGRSVAFF.

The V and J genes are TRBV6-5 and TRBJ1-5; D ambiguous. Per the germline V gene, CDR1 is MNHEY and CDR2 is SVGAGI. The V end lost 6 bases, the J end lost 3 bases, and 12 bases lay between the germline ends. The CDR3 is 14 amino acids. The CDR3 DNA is TGTGCCAGCAGCAGCGGACGGACCAATCAGCCCCAGCATTTT. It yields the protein CASSSGRTNQPQHF.

CDR3 sequence reads: CASSPGRAEKLFF. Written as DNA, the CDR3 is TGTGCCAGCAGTCCAGGGCGAGCCGAAAAACTGTTTTTT. This chain joins TRBV6-5 and TRBJ1-4; D might be TRBD1 (5 bases). There are 13 residues in the CDR3. Germline V CDR1 and CDR2: MNHEY, SVGAGI. Trimming took off 5 bases at V and 8 bases at J, with 12 bases between the two ends.

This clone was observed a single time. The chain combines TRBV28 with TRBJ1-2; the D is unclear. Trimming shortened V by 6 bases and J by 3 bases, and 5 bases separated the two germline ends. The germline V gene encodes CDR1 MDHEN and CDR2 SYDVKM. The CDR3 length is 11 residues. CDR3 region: CASSPDYGYTF. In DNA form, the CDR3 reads TGTGCCAGCAGCCCAGACTATGGCTACACCTTC.

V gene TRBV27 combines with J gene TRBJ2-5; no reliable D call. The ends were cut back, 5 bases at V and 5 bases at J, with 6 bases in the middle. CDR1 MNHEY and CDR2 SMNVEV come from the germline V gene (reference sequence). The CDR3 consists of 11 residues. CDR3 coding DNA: TGTGCCAGCAGTACGGAGGAGACCCAGTACTTC. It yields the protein CASSTEETQYF.

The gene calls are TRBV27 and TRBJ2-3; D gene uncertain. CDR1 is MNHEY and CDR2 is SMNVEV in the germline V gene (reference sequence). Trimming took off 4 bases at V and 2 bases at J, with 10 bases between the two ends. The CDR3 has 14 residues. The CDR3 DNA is TGTGCCAGCAGTTCCTCCTCCCTCACAGATACGCAGTATTTT. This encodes CASSSSSLTDTQYF.

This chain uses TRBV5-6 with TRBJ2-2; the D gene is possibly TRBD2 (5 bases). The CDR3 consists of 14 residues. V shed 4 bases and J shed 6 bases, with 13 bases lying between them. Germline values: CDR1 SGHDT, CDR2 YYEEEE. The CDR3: CASSLAEGAGELFF. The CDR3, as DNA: TGTGCCAGCAGCCTAGCTGAGGGCGCCGGGGAGCTGTTTTTT.

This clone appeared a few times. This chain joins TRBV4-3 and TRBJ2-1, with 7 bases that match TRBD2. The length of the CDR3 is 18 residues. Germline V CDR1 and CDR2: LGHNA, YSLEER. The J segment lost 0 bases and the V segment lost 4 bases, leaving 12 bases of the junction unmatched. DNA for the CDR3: TGCGCCAGCAGCCGCCTACCTTTCTCGGGGGGCTCCTACAATGAGCAGTTCTTC. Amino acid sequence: CASSRLPFSGGSYNEQFF.

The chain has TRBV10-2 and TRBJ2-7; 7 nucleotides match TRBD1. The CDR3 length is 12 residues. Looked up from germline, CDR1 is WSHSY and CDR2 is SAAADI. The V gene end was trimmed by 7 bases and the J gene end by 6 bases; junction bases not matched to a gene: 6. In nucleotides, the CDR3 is TGCGCCAGCATTTCGTCAGGGGGCGAGCAGTACTTC. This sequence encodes CASISSGGEQYF.

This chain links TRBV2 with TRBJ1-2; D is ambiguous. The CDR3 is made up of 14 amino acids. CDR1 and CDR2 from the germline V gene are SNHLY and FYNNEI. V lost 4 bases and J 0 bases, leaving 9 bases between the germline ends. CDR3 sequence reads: CASSVRGANYGYTF. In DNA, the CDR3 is TGTGCCAGCAGTGTGCGGGGAGCTAACTATGGCTACACCTTC.